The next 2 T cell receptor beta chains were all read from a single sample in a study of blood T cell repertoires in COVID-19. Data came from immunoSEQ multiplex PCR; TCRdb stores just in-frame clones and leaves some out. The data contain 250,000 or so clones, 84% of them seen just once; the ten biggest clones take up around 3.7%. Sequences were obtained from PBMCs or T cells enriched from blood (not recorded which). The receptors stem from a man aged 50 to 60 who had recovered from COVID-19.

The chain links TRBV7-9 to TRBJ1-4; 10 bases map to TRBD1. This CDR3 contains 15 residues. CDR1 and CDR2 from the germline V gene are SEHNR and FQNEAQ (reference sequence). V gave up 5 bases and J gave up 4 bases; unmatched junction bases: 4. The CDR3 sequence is CASSNRDRGNEKLFF. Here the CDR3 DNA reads TGTGCCAGCAGCAACCGGGACAGGGGTAATGAAAAACTGTTTTTT.

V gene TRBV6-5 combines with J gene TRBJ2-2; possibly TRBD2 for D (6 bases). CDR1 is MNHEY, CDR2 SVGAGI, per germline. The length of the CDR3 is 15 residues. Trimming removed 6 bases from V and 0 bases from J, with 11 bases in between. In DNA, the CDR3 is TGTGCCAGCAGCCCCGGGACTTCGAACACCGGGGAGCTGTTTTTT. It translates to CASSPGTSNTGELFF.